These 28 T cell receptor beta chains originate from one sample sequenced in a study of cytomegalovirus exposure and HLA in healthy donors. Primers: 60 Vbeta forward and 13 Jbeta reverse. Method: immunoSEQ multiplex PCR; TCRdb's copy keeps in-frame clones and lacks some. The sample holds 210,000 or so clones, roughly 88% seen once. The sequenced material came from PBMCs. Receptor source: a boy younger than 10 in good health and CMV-seronegative.

The chain carries TRBV6-1 and TRBJ2-1, with 10 bases lining up with TRBD2. This CDR3 spans 14 amino acids. Germline values: CDR1 MNHNS, CDR2 SASEGT. The V segment lost 4 bases and the J segment 6 bases; nucleotides outside the gene matches: 3. CDR3 in amino acids: CASSVAGGFNEQFF. The CDR3 DNA follows: TGTGCCAGCAGTGTAGCGGGAGGATTCAATGAGCAGTTCTTC.

CDR3 sequence (DNA): TGTGCCATCAGCTCCGGGACAGAAAACATTCAGTACTTC. It is translated as CAISSGTENIQYF. The rearrangement joins TRBV10-3 to TRBJ2-4; TRBD1 agrees at 7 bases. Trimming cost V 6 bases and J 5 bases; bases outside gene matches: 4. CDR1 and CDR2 (germline): ENHRY, SYGVKD. The CDR3 contains 13 residues.

The rearrangement links TRBV6-5 to TRBJ1-2; maybe TRBD1 (6 bases). The CDR3 contains 13 residues. Deletions cut 2 bases from V and 6 bases from J, with 10 bases between. Per the germline V gene, CDR1 is MNHEY and CDR2 is SVGAGI. CDR3: CASSYTGTDGYTF. The CDR3 DNA sequence: TGTGCCAGCAGTTACACAGGGACGGATGGCTACACCTTC.

The chain combines TRBV29-1 with TRBJ1-1, with 7 bases identical to TRBD1. Germline CDR1 and CDR2: SQVTM and ANQGSEA. V was clipped by 0 bases and J by 4 bases; unmatched bases: 2. The CDR3 is 13 amino acids. The DNA of the CDR3 is TGCAGCGTTGAAGACAGGGGGACCACTGAAGCTTTCTTT. Its translation is CSVEDRGTTEAFF.

The chain combines TRBV7-9 with TRBJ2-1; D is unclear. The germline CDR1 and CDR2 sequences are SEHNR and FQNEAQ (reference sequence). The V and J ends lost 0 bases and 9 bases respectively, with 9 bases between them. This CDR3 comprises 13 residues. CDR3 nucleotides: TGTGCCAGCAGCTTAGCGCTGAGTGGTGAGCAGTTCTTC. Its translation: CASSLALSGEQFF.

The rearrangement uses TRBV9 and TRBJ2-3; 7 nucleotides agree with TRBD2. J was trimmed by 5 bases and V by 2 bases; bases with no gene match: 5. In germline, CDR1 is SGDLS, CDR2 YYNGEE. The CDR3 extends over 14 amino acids. The CDR3 is CASSVGGTLDTQYF. The CDR3 region has the DNA TGTGCCAGCAGCGTGGGAGGGACCCTAGATACGCAGTATTTT.

The V call is TRBV6-5, the J call TRBJ1-2, with 9 nucleotides matching TRBD1. The ends lost 2 bases at V and 8 bases at J; junction bases unmatched: 6. This CDR3 has 14 amino acids. Germline CDR1 is MNHEY and CDR2 is SVGAGI. DNA for the CDR3: TGTGCCAGCAGTTACCGGGACAGGGTTGGCGGCTACACCTTC. Its protein product is CASSYRDRVGGYTF.

On this clone itself: This specimen includes other DNA sequences encoding the same CDR3. The rearrangement uses TRBV11-3 and TRBJ2-7; 8 bases fit TRBD1. The CDR3 is made up of 14 amino acids. Germline trimming cut 5 bases from V and 2 bases from J; bases unmatched to any gene: 5. In germline, CDR1 is SGHNT, CDR2 YENEEA. This CDR3 is CASSPGQGTYEQYF. DNA for the CDR3: TGTGCCAGCAGCCCTGGACAGGGCACCTACGAGCAGTACTTC. Filled out from reference TRBV11-3 and TRBJ2-7, the complete variable domain reads EAGVVQSPRYKIIEKKQPVAFWCNPISGHNTLYWYLQNLGQGPELLIRYENEEAVDDSQLPKDRFSAERLKGVDSTLKIQPAELGDSAVYLCASSPGQGTYEQYFGPGTRLTVT.

The chain carries TRBV9 and TRBJ2-5, with 8 bases lining up with TRBD2. Germline-derived CDR1 and CDR2 are SGDLS and YYNGEE. The ends lost 3 bases at V and 1 base at J; junction bases unmatched: 8. The CDR3 runs 16 residues. CDR3 in amino acids: CASSASFRGGQETQYF. CDR3 nucleotide sequence: TGTGCCAGCAGCGCCTCGTTCCGGGGGGGCCAAGAGACCCAGTACTTC.

This clone was detected only a few times. V is TRBV6-6 and J is TRBJ2-7, with D perhaps matching TRBD1 (6 bases). Between the trimmed V and J ends, which lost 2 bases and 5 bases, there was a span of 13 bases. This CDR3 comprises 14 residues. The germline gives CDR1 MNHNY, CDR2 SVGAGI (reference sequence). The CDR3 DNA sequence: TGTGCCAGCAGTTACACGGACAGTAGCCACGAGCAGTACTTC. It is translated as CASSYTDSSHEQYF.

J is TRBJ2-3 and V is TRBV10-3; D not certain. Trimming cost V 10 bases and J 2 bases, with 7 bases left between them. Germline V gene sequence: CDR1 ENHRY, CDR2 SYGVKD. The CDR3 length is 11 residues. CDR3 nucleotides: TGTGCCACCTCTTCCACAGATACGCAGTATTTT. Translated, it gives CATSSTDTQYF.

The V gene is TRBV2, the J gene TRBJ1-2; 12 bases line up with TRBD1. Germline CDR1 is SNHLY and CDR2 is FYNNEI. Trimming removed 4 bases from V and 7 bases from J; junction bases left unmatched: 7. The CDR3 consists of 15 residues. CDR3 sequence reads: CASSVGQGASRGYTF. The CDR3 DNA reads as TGTGCCAGCAGTGTGGGACAGGGGGCTTCGCGTGGCTACACCTTC.

V gene TRBV18 combines with J gene TRBJ2-1, with TRBD1 identical over 7 bases. CDR1 and CDR2 (germline): KGHSH, LQKENI. The CDR3 sequence is 15 residues long. V dropped 3 bases and J dropped 2; count of bases not matched to a gene: 4. The DNA of the CDR3 is TGTGCCAGCTCACCTGCAGGGGGTCCCTACAATGAGCAGTTCTTC. It codes for CASSPAGGPYNEQFF.

This clone was recorded a few times. The rearrangement uses TRBV7-8 and TRBJ2-7; D is perhaps TRBD2 (5 bases). In germline, CDR1 is SGHVS, CDR2 FQNEAQ. This CDR3 has 15 residues. V was pared by 8 bases and J by 3 bases, with 20 bases between. CDR3 in DNA: TGTGCCAGCGGACCGAGGGCCAGGAGCTTCTACGAGCAGTACTTC. Protein product: CASGPRARSFYEQYF.

The chain employs TRBV2 and TRBJ1-1; D not resolved. The CDR3 spans 12 residues. Deletions cut 9 bases from V and 1 base from J, with 9 bases between. Germline-derived CDR1 and CDR2 are SNHLY and FYNNEI. CDR3 nucleotides: TGTGCCAGGAGGTCGGAGAACACTGAAGCTTTCTTT. As protein: CARRSENTEAFF. Together with reference TRBV2 and TRBJ1-1, the CDR3 gives the full variable domain: EPEVTQTPSHQVTQMGQEVILRCVPISNHLYFYWYRQILGQKVEFLVSFYNNEISEKSEIFDDQFSVERPDGSNFTLKIRSTKLEDSAMYFCARRSENTEAFFGQGTRLTVV.

Notes on this clone: At one boundary the junction diverges from the germline segment, which might be a read error. The V and J genes are TRBV7-9 and TRBJ2-3, with D maybe TRBD2 (5 bases). This CDR3 is 10 amino acids long. In germline, CDR1 is SEHNR, CDR2 FQNEAQ (reference sequence). In DNA, the CDR3 is TGTTCCAGCAGCCCGGAGGTCTCCGCTTTT. It translates to CSSSPEVSAF.

The rearrangement uses TRBV5-1 and TRBJ2-5, with TRBD2 matching 7 bases. The CDR3 is 14 amino acids. Germline assignment: CDR1 SGHRS and CDR2 YFSETQ. CDR3 loop: CASSGAGFQETQYF. CDR3 nucleotide sequence: TGCGCATCGTCGGGAGCGGGGTTCCAAGAGACCCAGTACTTC.

This clone was counted once. The V call is TRBV11-3, the J call TRBJ1-2; no definite D call. CDR3 size: 15 residues. The V gene lost 5 bases and the J gene lost 9 bases, with 22 bases spanning the gap. Germline V CDR1 and CDR2: SGHNT, YENEEA. CDR3 in DNA: TGTGCCAGCAGCCCGGAACAAGGTGGAGGTTGGTGCTACACCTTC. Its translation: CASSPEQGGGWCYTF.

This clone was seen a few times. V gene TRBV10-3 combines with J gene TRBJ2-1; TRBD1 aligns across 10 bases. The germline CDR1 and CDR2 sequences are ENHRY and SYGVKD. V was pared by 6 bases and J by 8 bases, with 13 bases of the junction left unmatched. The CDR3 extends over 16 amino acids. The CDR3 reads CAIRPSDRGQVDEQFF. CDR3 DNA sequence: TGTGCCATCAGGCCATCCGACAGGGGGCAGGTCGATGAGCAGTTCTTC.

The V and J genes are TRBV11-3 and TRBJ2-3, with 7 bases that match TRBD2. The CDR3 is made up of 14 amino acids. Germline V gene lookup returns CDR1 SGHNT and CDR2 YENEEA. After removal of 8 bases from V and 2 bases from J, the junction contained 7 bases not matched to a gene. The DNA of the CDR3 is TGTGCCAGCCGTGGTAGCGGGCCCACAGATACGCAGTATTTT. Amino acids: CASRGSGPTDTQYF. Looking up the rest from reference TRBV11-3 and TRBJ2-3 gives the full variable domain: EAGVVQSPRYKIIEKKQPVAFWCNPISGHNTLYWYLQNLGQGPELLIRYENEEAVDDSQLPKDRFSAERLKGVDSTLKIQPAELGDSAVYLCASRGSGPTDTQYFGPGTRLTVL.

This chain connects TRBV14 to TRBJ1-1; 7 positions agree with TRBD1. With 3 bases clipped from V and 8 bases from J, the junction kept 0 bases outside the gene matches. CDR1 SGHDN and CDR2 FVKESK come from the germline V gene. This CDR3 region has 11 residues. For the CDR3, the DNA is TGTGCCAGCAGCCAGGGACAGGAAGCTTTCTTT. It translates to CASSQGQEAFF.

The sample holds a few counts of this clone. Other DNA variants within this sample encode the same CDR3. The rearrangement joins TRBV5-4 to TRBJ1-1; the D is unclear. The CDR3 contains 12 residues. Germline V CDR1 and CDR2: SGHNT, YYREEE (reference sequence). V was clipped by 0 bases and J by 6 bases, with 6 bases between them. CDR3 protein: CASSLVGSEAFF. CDR3 sequence (DNA): TGTGCCAGCAGCTTGGTGGGCTCTGAAGCTTTCTTT.

The V call is TRBV6-4, the J call TRBJ2-1; 7 bases fit TRBD2. The trim removed 2 bases at V and 7 bases at J, leaving 8 bases unmatched. Germline values: CDR1 MRHNA, CDR2 SNTAGT. This CDR3 region has 15 residues. This CDR3 reads CASSDKGGSVNEQFF. As DNA, the CDR3 is TGTGCCAGCAGTGACAAGGGCGGGAGCGTAAATGAGCAGTTCTTC.

The chain combines TRBV12-5 with TRBJ1-1; D unclear. There are 10 residues in the CDR3. Germline CDR1 is LGHNT and CDR2 is FRNRAP. CDR3 bases: TGTGCCACTATGGGCACTGAAGCTTTCTTT. The encoded protein is CATMGTEAFF.

This clone was observed a single time. V usage is TRBV9 and J usage is TRBJ2-3, with D perhaps matching TRBD2 (6 bases). The CDR3 is 16 residues long. CDR1 and CDR2 from the germline V gene are SGDLS and YYNGEE. Trimming left V 0 bases short and J 2 bases short, with 13 bases between. The CDR3 nucleotides read TGTGCCAGCAGCGTAGGGGGAGGAACTTACACAGATACGCAGTATTTT. Translated, it gives CASSVGGGTYTDTQYF. Full variable domain (rest looked up from reference TRBV9 and TRBJ2-3): DSGVTQTPKHLITATGQRVTLRCSPRSGDLSVYWYQQSLDQGLQFLIQYYNGEERAKGNILERFSAQQFPDLHSELNLSSLELGDSALYFCASSVGGGTYTDTQYFGPGTRLTVL.

The chain is built from TRBV7-9 and TRBJ1-2, with a possible D match to TRBD1 (5 bases). Germline V gene data show CDR1 as SEHNR and CDR2 as FQNEAQ (reference sequence). This CDR3 is 17 amino acids long. Trimming stripped 0 bases from V and 4 bases from J, with 18 bases between. CDR3 sequence: CASSLAVSQDISYGYTF. The CDR3 DNA sequence: TGTGCCAGCAGCTTAGCGGTGTCCCAGGACATATCCTATGGCTACACCTTC.

The sample holds one count of this clone. This rearrangement joins TRBV7-2 to TRBJ1-2; 7 bases line up with TRBD1. CDR3 size: 15 residues. The germline V gene encodes CDR1 SGHTA and CDR2 FQGNSA. Unmatched junction bases numbered 6, after V lost 5 bases and J lost 0 bases. CDR3 DNA sequence: TGTGCCAGCAGCCCCCGACAGGGTGCTAACTATGGCTACACCTTC. As protein: CASSPRQGANYGYTF.

The chain joins TRBV5-4 to TRBJ2-6; 11 bases are shared with TRBD1. CDR3 size: 18 residues. Germline assignment: CDR1 SGHNT and CDR2 YYREEE (reference sequence). Trimming at V came to 3 bases and at J to 1 base, leaving 6 bases not matched to a gene. The CDR3, as DNA: TGTGCCAGCAGCTATCCGGGACAGGGGGGATCTGGGGCCAACGTCCTGACTTTC. Protein: CASSYPGQGGSGANVLTF.